This section outlines one T cell receptor (beta chain) sequence together with its context. Its cognate antigen is unknown. The data derive from a study of T cell responses to AZD1222 COVID-19 vaccine. Overall study findings and caveats: Most donors were white British and more were female, and clonal diversity was possibly underestimated. Of spike-specific TCRs, nearly half reportedly target regions left unmutated in variants. Rises in breadth and depth of Spike-specific TCRs came after two AZD1222 doses.

Profiled with immunoSEQ multiplex PCR; TCRdb holds only in-frame clones, not every one. The table shows about 140,000 clones, with around 89% occurring only once. Looked up from germline, CDR1 is SGHRS and CDR2 is YFSETQ. CDR3 length: 16 amino acids. The trim removed 3 bases at V and 0 bases at J, leaving 7 bases unmatched. Timing groups of about 4 and about 12 weeks for second doses were pooled. This receptor was obtained from an adult who received the AZD1222 COVID-19 vaccine. This specimen was peripheral blood, taken 28 days after the second AZD1222 dose. The V gene is TRBV5-1, the J gene TRBJ1-2; 8 bases are a match to TRBD1. The CDR3 region has the DNA TGCGCCAGCAGCTCGACCCCGGACAGGGCTAACTATGGCTACACCTTC. This gives the protein CASSSTPDRANYGYTF.